This section outlines one T cell receptor beta chain sequence together with its context. Negative isolation was used for CD8+ and CD4+ T cells, and FACS enrichment was applied to TEMRA cells. These data are taken from a study of CD8 T cells in Susac syndrome. V was cut by 5 bases and J by 0 bases, with 17 bases left in between. Germline V gene data show CDR1 as MNHNS and CDR2 as SASEGT. This CDR3 has 17 residues. It was with random hexamers that roughly 0.5 to 1 ug RNA was reverse transcribed. The CDR3 of TCR beta was amplified by immunoSEQ multiplex PCR across 54 Vbeta and 13 Jbeta. TCRdb reprocessed the immunoSEQ multiplex PCR reads with MiXCR, giving one entry per CDR3 protein. The profile covers about 430,000 distinct CDR3 sequences, with approximately 85% appearing a single time and approximately 0.12% taken by the ten largest.

This chain links TRBV6-1 with TRBJ2-1, with a tentative D call TRBD1 (6 bases). This TCR came from a human donor with multiple sclerosis. The source material was CD8+ T cells from PBMCs. CDR3 nucleotides: TGTGCCAGCAGTAAACGGGGACAACGAAGCTCCTACAATGAGCAGTTCTTC. This gives the protein CASSKRGQRSSYNEQFF.